Reported below is one T cell receptor beta chain. These data belong to a study of Ad26.COV2.S vaccination and SARS-CoV-2 variants. Profiled with immunoSEQ multiplex PCR; TCRdb holds only in-frame clones, not every one. The top ten hold about 13% of the sample, which has some 480,000 clones, around 90% seen once. The CDR3 has 18 residues. Trimming stripped 3 bases from V and 0 bases from J, with 17 bases between. The germline CDR1 and CDR2 sequences are SNHLY and FYNNEI. Regarding treatment: roughly 18 received Ad26.COV2.S at low or high dose, single or two shots; about five received placebo; per-sample allocation not given. All samples were drawn on day 63, counting from the first vaccine or placebo injection.

This TCR was recovered from a person aged 18-65 years who received the Ad26.COV2.S COVID-19 vaccine or a placebo. The sequences come from peripheral blood, collected in a trial of Ad26.COV2.S vaccine versus placebo. The rearrangement joins TRBV2 to TRBJ1-4; D not resolved. The chain's CDR3 is CASSDSPTTRSTNEKLFF. The CDR3 DNA sequence: TGTGCCAGCAGTGACTCCCCTACTACAAGATCAACTAATGAAAAACTGTTTTTT.